One and the same sample provided the 31 T cell receptor beta chains below, sequenced in a study of cytomegalovirus exposure and HLA in healthy donors (dated by TCRdb to 2015 to 2018). Library method: the immunoSEQ multiplex PCR assay. The multiplex PCR relied on a mix of 60 forward primers for TCR Vbeta segments and 13 reverse primers for TCR Jbeta segments. TCRdb provides this immuneACCESS table in a form limited to in-frame rearrangements. Some clones are lacking; in checked studies, under half of them reflect an unresolved V gene, and why the rest are absent is not known. The sample contains more than 90,000 clones, about 79% of them found a single time. Over 3% of the sample is taken by the ten largest. The specimen sequenced was PBMCs. The receptors come from a middle-aged man in good health and CMV-seronegative.

This chain connects TRBV7-2 to TRBJ2-5; a weak D match, TRBD2 (6 bases). The germline V gene encodes CDR1 SGHTA and CDR2 FQGNSA. The CDR3 sequence is 18 residues long. V dropped 1 base and J dropped 5 bases, with 23 bases sitting between them. DNA for the CDR3: TGTGCCAGCAGCTTAGTCGGTGGCGGGGCCTCTCTGTGGGAGACCCAGTACTTC. Protein: CASSLVGGGASLWETQYF.

The CDR3 nucleotides read TGTGCCAGCAGTTCCATCCTCGACAGGGCCCCGTATGGCTACACCTTC. Residues: CASSSILDRAPYGYTF. The chain has TRBV6-5 and TRBJ1-2, with 7 bases aligning to TRBD1. The J segment lost 5 bases and the V segment lost 4 bases, leaving 13 bases of the junction unmatched. The CDR3 runs to 16 residues. Germline V gene lookup returns CDR1 MNHEY and CDR2 SVGAGI.

This chain uses TRBV5-1 with TRBJ2-1; D is ambiguous. Trimming left V 4 bases short and J 0 bases short, with 11 bases between. CDR3 size: 15 residues. Germline values: CDR1 SGHRS, CDR2 YFSETQ. CDR3 residues: CASSSRLDSYNEQFF. In DNA form, the CDR3 reads TGCGCCAGCAGCAGCCGACTTGACTCCTACAATGAGCAGTTCTTC.

This clone was found once. The chain uses TRBV30 and TRBJ2-1, with D perhaps TRBD2 (6 bases). The ends were cut back, 5 bases at V and 9 bases at J, with 14 bases in the middle. Germline lookup yields CDR1 GTSNPN and CDR2 SVGIG (reference sequence). There are 12 residues in the CDR3. The CDR3 region has the DNA TGTGCCTGGGCTCGGACCGGGGGTGAGCAGTTCTTC. Protein: CAWARTGGEQFF. The whole variable domain, remainder taken from reference TRBV30 and TRBJ2-1, is SQTIHQWPATLVQPVGSPLSLECTVEGTSNPNLYWYRQAAGRGLQLLFYSVGIGQISSEVPQNLSASRPQDRQFILSSKKLLLSDSGFYLCAWARTGGEQFFGPGTRLTVL.

The chain recombines TRBV28 with TRBJ1-2; possible D gene TRBD1, 6 bases. The length of the CDR3 is 18 residues. The germline CDR1 and CDR2 sequences are MDHEN and SYDVKM. Trimming took 2 bases from V and 4 from J, leaving 23 bases between them. For the CDR3, the DNA is TGTGCCAGCAGTTTAGCGGCAGGGGCCGGTACCCCTCGCTATGGCTACACCTTC. This translates into CASSLAAGAGTPRYGYTF.

The V call is TRBV11-3, the J call TRBJ2-1, with D possibly being TRBD2 (5 bases). There are 15 residues in the CDR3. Trimming removed 3 bases from V and 2 bases from J, with 11 bases in between. CDR1 is SGHNT, CDR2 YENEEA, per germline. This CDR3 is CASSFGSGPYNEQFF. DNA of the CDR3: TGTGCCAGCAGCTTCGGCAGCGGTCCCTACAATGAGCAGTTCTTC.

This clone was found a few times. The chain combines TRBV6-6 with TRBJ2-5, with 10 bases identical to TRBD1. Germline CDR1 MNHNY, CDR2 SVGAGI (reference sequence). V shed 7 bases and J 2 bases; nucleotides not matched to a gene: 7. CDR3 length: 15 amino acids. This chain's CDR3 is CASTQRTGGQETQYF. In DNA, the CDR3 is TGTGCCAGCACCCAGAGGACAGGGGGACAAGAGACCCAGTACTTC.

This rearrangement joins TRBV9 to TRBJ2-1, with D possibly being TRBD2 (5 bases). Trimming removed 2 bases from V and 10 bases from J, with 13 bases in between. The CDR3 spans 13 residues. The germline V gene encodes CDR1 SGDLS and CDR2 YYNGEE. The CDR3 protein is CASSVTPEGEQFF. The CDR3 nucleotides read TGTGCCAGCAGCGTGACCCCCGAGGGAGAGCAGTTCTTC.

This clone showed up just once. The rearrangement uses TRBV6-5 and TRBJ1-2; D perhaps matches TRBD1 (6 bases). V shed 6 bases and J shed 8 bases, with 19 bases lying between them. This CDR3 has 14 residues. CDR1 MNHEY and CDR2 SVGAGI come from the germline V gene. CDR3: CASRDSFSPGGYTF. For the CDR3, the DNA is TGTGCCAGCAGGGACAGTTTCTCTCCAGGCGGCTACACCTTC.

The gene calls are TRBV6-5 and TRBJ2-1, with 8 bases identical to TRBD2. CDR3 length equals 15 residues. V was pared by 2 bases and J by 9 bases, with 9 bases of the junction left unmatched. Germline assignment: CDR1 MNHEY and CDR2 SVGAGI. CDR3 bases: TGTGCCAGCAGTTACGGATTTGCCACTAGCGGTGAGCAGTTCTTC. It codes for CASSYGFATSGEQFF.

This chain uses TRBV21-1 with TRBJ2-7; TRBD1 reflects the table's D call only, with no check against the DNA. TRBV21-1 is flagged as a pseudogene. This CDR3 has 15 residues. CDR3 nucleotide sequence: TGTGCCAGCAGCAACCGGGACAGGGGGCGAAACGAGCAGTACTTC. This translates into CASSNRDRGRNEQYF.

J is TRBJ2-7 and V is TRBV27; 9 positions agree with TRBD1. V lost 0 bases to trimming and J lost 2 bases; unmatched junction nucleotides: 5. The CDR3 has 16 amino acids. CDR1 is MNHEY, CDR2 SMNVEV, per germline (reference sequence). CDR3 DNA: TGTGCCAGCAGTTTATCTGGGACAGGGAGGACCTACGAGCAGTACTTC. Residues: CASSLSGTGRTYEQYF.

This chain links TRBV5-1 with TRBJ2-2; D might be TRBD2 (6 bases). V was cut by 2 bases and J by 4 bases, with 9 bases left in between. This CDR3 region has 14 residues. Looked up from germline, CDR1 is SGHRS and CDR2 is YFSETQ. CDR3 nucleotides: TGCGCCAGCAGCTTTAAAGCGGGCACCGGGGAGCTGTTTTTT. Translated, it gives CASSFKAGTGELFF.

This chain joins TRBV7-6 and TRBJ1-1; TRBD1 matches at 10 bases. The CDR3 is 14 amino acids. The V segment lost 4 bases and the J segment 7 bases; nucleotides outside the gene matches: 6. Per germline, CDR1 SGHVS and CDR2 FNYEAQ. CDR3 nucleotides: TGTGCCAGCAGCTCTCCGGGACAGGGGATTGAAGCTTTCTTT. It codes for CASSSPGQGIEAFF.

This chain joins TRBV5-4 and TRBJ2-5, with TRBD2 identical over 7 bases. The length of the CDR3 is 16 residues. From germline, CDR1 is SGHNT and CDR2 YYREEE (reference sequence). V lost 4 bases, J lost 5 bases, and 14 bases stayed unmatched. The CDR3 loop reads CASSPRGGRAGETQYF. CDR3 nucleotides: TGTGCCAGCAGCCCCCGCGGCGGGAGAGCAGGGGAGACCCAGTACTTC.

The gene calls are TRBV15 and TRBJ2-1; TRBD1 matches 8 bases. Germline CDR1 reads LNHNV; CDR2 reads YYDKDF (reference sequence). The CDR3 covers 16 residues. J was trimmed by 2 bases and V by 4 bases; bases with no gene match: 7. The CDR3 DNA sequence: TGTGCCACCAGCACAGGACAGGGTACGCCCTACAATGAGCAGTTCTTC. Its translation: CATSTGQGTPYNEQFF.

A few counts support this clone. The chain employs TRBV4-2 and TRBJ2-1, with 9 bases identical to TRBD2. V lost 0 bases, J lost 3 bases, and 3 bases stayed unmatched. Germline CDR1 and CDR2: LGHNA and YNFKEQ. The CDR3 covers 16 residues. This CDR3 reads CASSQEPSGVYNEQFF. The CDR3 nucleotides are TGTGCCAGCAGCCAAGAGCCTAGCGGGGTCTACAATGAGCAGTTCTTC.

V and J are TRBV19 and TRBJ2-1; 11 nucleotides line up with TRBD2. V shed 7 bases, J shed 4 bases, and the junction held 6 bases outside the gene matches. The CDR3 runs to 15 residues. The germline gives CDR1 LNHDA, CDR2 SQIVND (reference sequence). The CDR3, as DNA: TGTGCCAGTAAGAGTAGCGGGAGGGGATACAATGAGCAGTTCTTC. Its translation: CASKSSGRGYNEQFF. The full variable domain, completed using reference TRBV19 and TRBJ2-1, is DGGITQSPKYLFRKEGQNVTLSCEQNLNHDAMYWYRQDPGQGLRLIYYSQIVNDFQKGDIAEGYSVSREKKESFPLTVTSAQKNPTAFYLCASKSSGRGYNEQFFGPGTRLTVL.

The chain has TRBV6-5 and TRBJ1-5; TRBD1 is a possible D gene (5 bases). The CDR3 sequence is 15 residues long. CDR1 and CDR2 from the germline V gene are MNHEY and SVGAGI. V lost 6 bases and J lost 3, with 15 bases in between. CDR3 region: CASRTLGGFNQPQHF. In nucleotides, the CDR3 is TGTGCCAGCAGGACCCTCGGGGGTTTCAATCAGCCCCAGCATTTT.

The chain joins TRBV6-5 to TRBJ1-2; D is possibly TRBD1 (5 bases). The germline V and J ends were trimmed by 10 bases and 8 bases, with 17 bases remaining between them. The CDR3 is made up of 12 amino acids. Germline V lookup: CDR1 MNHEY, CDR2 SVGAGI. The CDR3 coding sequence is TGTGCCACCCAGGCCCCAGGGTCAGGCTACACCTTC. Amino acid sequence: CATQAPGSGYTF.

The table lists this clone with a count of one. The chain recombines TRBV9 with TRBJ1-5; no reliable D call. The CDR3 runs to 15 residues. With 0 bases removed from V and 9 bases from J, the gap between germline ends came to 16 bases. Germline V gene lookup returns CDR1 SGDLS and CDR2 YYNGEE. CDR3: CASSVGASFEGPQHF. CDR3 sequence (DNA): TGTGCCAGCAGCGTAGGGGCATCATTTGAGGGGCCCCAGCATTTT.

Only one count was recorded for this clone. V and J are TRBV4-3 and TRBJ2-7, with 13 bases fitting TRBD2. Germline V gives CDR1 LGHNA, CDR2 YSLEER. V lost 1 base to trimming and J lost 7 bases; unmatched junction nucleotides: 10. This CDR3 has 17 amino acids. This chain's CDR3 is CASSQAIELAGGDEQYF. Written as DNA, the CDR3 is TGCGCCAGCAGCCAAGCCATCGAACTAGCGGGAGGGGATGAGCAGTACTTC.

J is TRBJ1-2 and V is TRBV30; D uncertain. Between the trimmed V and J ends, which lost 2 bases and 3 bases, there was a span of 16 bases. The CDR3 runs to 15 residues. Germline V gene data show CDR1 as GTSNPN and CDR2 as SVGIG (reference sequence). The CDR3 sequence is CAWSRDRLGDYGYTF. CDR3 coding DNA: TGTGCCTGGAGTCGAGACCGACTGGGAGACTATGGCTACACCTTC. Based on the CDR3 plus reference TRBV30 and TRBJ1-2, the full variable domain is SQTIHQWPATLVQPVGSPLSLECTVEGTSNPNLYWYRQAAGRGLQLLFYSVGIGQISSEVPQNLSASRPQDRQFILSSKKLLLSDSGFYLCAWSRDRLGDYGYTFGSGTRLTVV.

J is TRBJ1-5 and V is TRBV19; TRBD1 agrees at 7 bases. CDR1 and CDR2 from the germline V gene are LNHDA and SQIVND (reference sequence). CDR3 length equals 14 residues. J lost 6 bases, V lost 7 bases, and 9 bases had no gene match. CDR3 protein: CASNTGEGRQPQHF. DNA for the CDR3: TGTGCCAGTAATACAGGGGAAGGTCGTCAGCCCCAGCATTTT.

The chain links TRBV2 to TRBJ2-5, with 9 positions matching TRBD1. Germline V lookup: CDR1 SNHLY, CDR2 FYNNEI. With V trimmed by 6 bases and J by 3 bases, 5 bases remained unmatched. The CDR3 sequence is 14 residues long. The CDR3 loop reads CASRETGGKETQYF. Here the CDR3 DNA reads TGTGCCAGCAGGGAGACAGGGGGTAAAGAGACCCAGTACTTC.

This clone occurred once. CDR3 sequence (DNA): TGCGCCAGCAGAGTGGGACTAGCGGGAGGGCCAGAGCAGTTCTTC. Its translation is CASRVGLAGGPEQFF. The genes are TRBV5-1 and TRBJ2-1, with 16 nucleotides matching TRBD2. CDR1 is SGHRS and CDR2 is YFSETQ in the germline V gene. Trimming removed 5 bases from V and 10 bases from J; junction bases left unmatched: 6. The CDR3 contains 15 residues.

In DNA, the CDR3 is TGTGCCAGCAGCTTGGGGGGGGGAGTAGACAATGAGCAGTTCTTC. Its protein is CASSLGGGVDNEQFF. The rearrangement uses TRBV5-4 and TRBJ2-1, with 7 bases fitting TRBD2. The CDR3 length is 15 residues. Unmatched junction bases numbered 5, after V lost 0 bases and J lost 5 bases. Germline CDR1 SGHNT, CDR2 YYREEE (reference sequence).

The J gene is TRBJ1-4, the V gene TRBV15; TRBD1 aligns across 7 bases. The length of the CDR3 is 15 residues. CDR1 LNHNV and CDR2 YYDKDF come from the germline V gene (reference sequence). V trimming: 2 bases; J trimming: 7 bases; junction bases outside the gene matches: 7. CDR3: CATSRTGVVAEKLFF. CDR3 bases: TGTGCCACCAGCAGAACAGGGGTGGTTGCTGAAAAACTGTTTTTT.

This clone is labeled medium-sized. The CDR3 nucleotides read TGTGCCAGCAGCTTAGGGGCGGGACCAAGCACTTACGAGCAGTACTTC. Encoded protein: CASSLGAGPSTYEQYF. V is TRBV5-5 and J is TRBJ2-7, with a possible D match to TRBD2 (6 bases). The length of the CDR3 is 16 residues. From germline, CDR1 is SGHKS and CDR2 YYEKEE (reference sequence). The V end was cut by 2 bases, the J end by 4 bases, with 19 bases between.

This clone was seen just once. V and J are TRBV6-1 and TRBJ1-1; no firm D call. Trimming left V 5 bases short and J 4 bases short, with 14 bases between. Germline CDR1 and CDR2: MNHNS and SASEGT. The length of the CDR3 is 14 residues. As DNA, the CDR3 is TGTGCCAGCAGTAGCAGCGTGTTGAGCACTGAAGCTTTCTTT. It yields the protein CASSSSVLSTEAFF.

The chain combines TRBV7-6 with TRBJ2-7, with D perhaps TRBD1 (6 bases). V was clipped by 0 bases and J by 4 bases, with 22 bases between them. CDR1 and CDR2 from the germline V gene are SGHVS and FNYEAQ. The CDR3 has 18 residues. CDR3 nucleotides: TGTGCCAGCAGCTTAGCGCCCCCAGTCCAGGGGACCTTTTACGAGCAGTACTTC. Its protein product is CASSLAPPVQGTFYEQYF.